One sample yielded the 30 T cell receptor beta chains listed below, sequenced in a study of cytomegalovirus exposure and HLA in healthy donors. The study ran its PCR with 60 Vbeta and 13 Jbeta primers. The repertoire was sequenced with immunoSEQ multiplex PCR; TCRdb's copy has only in-frame clones and lacks some. Of 80,000 to 100,000 clones in the sample, about 80% were seen once. Sequencing was performed on PBMCs. All receptors come from a male donor in good health and CMV-seropositive.

The chain joins TRBV7-9 to TRBJ1-1, with TRBD1 as a possible D gene (5 bases). V lost 4 bases to trimming and J lost 8 bases, with 11 bases between them. Per the germline V gene, CDR1 is SEHNR and CDR2 is FQNEAQ (reference sequence). The CDR3 spans 12 residues. For the CDR3, the DNA is TGTGCCAGCAGCTCCGACAGTGGGGAAGCTTTCTTT. It specifies CASSSDSGEAFF. Together with reference TRBV7-9 and TRBJ1-1, the CDR3 gives the full variable domain: DTGVSQNPRHKITKRGQNVTFRCDPISEHNRLYWYRQTLGQGPEFLTYFQNEAQLEKSRLLSDRFSAERPKGSFSTLEIQRTEQGDSAMYLCASSSDSGEAFFGQGTRLTVV.

The chain joins TRBV25-1 to TRBJ1-3; tentative D call: TRBD1 (6 bases). The V gene's germline CDR1 is MGHDK and CDR2 SYGVNS. The germline V and J ends were trimmed by 0 bases and 2 bases, with 8 bases remaining between them. CDR3 length equals 15 residues. CDR3 sequence: CASSEYGDTGNTIYF. The CDR3 DNA reads as TGTGCCAGCAGTGAATATGGGGACACTGGAAACACCATATATTTT.

V is TRBV11-2 and J is TRBJ1-1; D not resolved. The CDR3 totals 15 residues. The V and J ends lost 4 bases and 1 base respectively, with 13 bases between them. Germline V gene sequence: CDR1 SGHAT, CDR2 FQNNGV. Here the CDR3 DNA reads TGTGCCAGCAGCTCGTGGCCCATAAGGAACACTGAAGCTTTCTTT. The encoded protein is CASSSWPIRNTEAFF.

This clone was seen only a few times. The chain links TRBV28 to TRBJ2-7; TRBD2 matches 7 bases. The V and J ends lost 6 bases and 5 bases, in that order; junction bases with no gene match: 4. This CDR3 has 12 residues. CDR1 MDHEN and CDR2 SYDVKM come from the germline V gene. The CDR3 here is CASRGGFNEQYF. DNA of the CDR3: TGTGCCAGCAGGGGAGGGTTCAACGAGCAGTACTTC.

The V call is TRBV7-2, the J call TRBJ1-5; D uncertain. Germline values: CDR1 SGHTA, CDR2 FQGNSA. V was pared by 4 bases and J by 5 bases, with 15 bases between. The CDR3 runs 15 residues. CDR3 sequence reads: CASSSGPFGDQPQHF. CDR3 DNA sequence: TGTGCCAGCAGCTCGGGTCCATTTGGAGATCAGCCCCAGCATTTT.

The rearrangement joins TRBV10-3 to TRBJ1-6; TRBD1 agrees at 7 bases. The CDR3 has 15 residues. The V gene's germline CDR1 is ENHRY and CDR2 SYGVKD. The ends lost 4 bases at V and 7 bases at J; junction bases unmatched: 7. CDR3 in amino acids: CAISGAGQPNSPLHF. DNA for the CDR3: TGTGCCATCAGTGGTGCGGGACAGCCGAATTCACCCCTCCACTTT.

This clone was seen a few times. The V gene is TRBV29-1, the J gene TRBJ1-1; D gene uncertain. The CDR3 has 12 amino acids. The germline V gene has CDR1 SQVTM and CDR2 ANQGSEA. V shed 6 bases and J shed 4 bases, with 12 bases lying between them. The CDR3 here is CSVVRGLTEAFF. Written as DNA, the CDR3 is TGCAGCGTCGTCCGCGGGCTCACTGAAGCTTTCTTT.

This CDR3 is CASSPGLAEYNEQFF. Written as DNA, the CDR3 is TGTGCCAGCTCACCGGGACTAGCGGAATACAATGAGCAGTTCTTC. This rearrangement joins TRBV18 to TRBJ2-1; 11 nucleotides line up with TRBD2. The CDR3 length is 15 residues. Germline values: CDR1 KGHSH, CDR2 LQKENI. Unmatched junction bases numbered 2, after V lost 3 bases and J lost 4 bases.

This clone was seen once. The rearrangement uses TRBV5-4 and TRBJ1-4; possible D gene TRBD1, 5 bases. V lost 4 bases to trimming and J lost 10 bases, with 17 bases between them. CDR3 length: 14 residues. Germline assignment: CDR1 SGHNT and CDR2 YYREEE (reference sequence). CDR3 bases: TGTGCCAGCAGCCCGGACCTAAACGGGGGAAAACTGTTTTTT. Translated: CASSPDLNGGKLFF.

The rearrangement joins TRBV5-6 to TRBJ2-1; 9 nucleotides match TRBD1. Unmatched junction bases numbered 10, after V lost 3 bases and J lost 3 bases. Germline V gene lookup returns CDR1 SGHDT and CDR2 YYEEEE. This CDR3 has 17 residues. CDR3 in DNA: TGTGCCAGCAGCTCACGACGACAGGGGGGCAACTACAATGAGCAGTTCTTC. Translation: CASSSRRQGGNYNEQFF.

The rearrangement uses TRBV9 and TRBJ1-1; perhaps TRBD1 as D (6 bases). V lost 4 bases to trimming and J lost 6 bases, with 13 bases between them. This CDR3 region has 13 residues. The germline V gene has CDR1 SGDLS and CDR2 YYNGEE. The CDR3 bases are TGTGCCAGCAGCCTTCAAGGGGGGGCTGAAGCTTTCTTT. Its translation: CASSLQGGAEAFF.

The chain employs TRBV27 and TRBJ2-7; D is unresolved. This CDR3 comprises 13 residues. Trimming took 3 bases from V and 6 from J, leaving 12 bases between them. Per the germline V gene, CDR1 is MNHEY and CDR2 is SMNVEV (reference sequence). Here the CDR3 reads CASSFQFSGEQYF. For the CDR3, the DNA is TGTGCCAGCAGTTTCCAGTTTTCGGGCGAGCAGTACTTC.

The rearrangement joins TRBV7-2 to TRBJ1-1; 9 nucleotides line up with TRBD1. The junction had 11 bases not matched to a gene; V was cut back by 2 bases and J by 1 base. In germline, CDR1 is SGHTA, CDR2 FQGNSA. This CDR3 has 18 residues. CDR3 coding DNA: TGTGCCAGCAGCTTATGGGGACAGGGAGCTTTGGGGAACACTGAAGCTTTCTTT. It translates to CASSLWGQGALGNTEAFF.

The chain has TRBV30 and TRBJ2-5; D might be TRBD1 (7 bases). The CDR3 length is 14 residues. The V end lost 5 bases, the J end lost 4 bases, and 17 bases lay between the germline ends. Germline V gene lookup returns CDR1 GTSNPN and CDR2 SVGIG (reference sequence). The CDR3 is CAWGRNQGGETQYF. The CDR3 DNA is TGTGCCTGGGGGAGGAACCAGGGGGGAGAGACCCAGTACTTC.

This sequence joins TRBV18 and TRBJ1-5; TRBD1 might be the D (5 bases). The germline gives CDR1 KGHSH, CDR2 LQKENI. The CDR3 extends over 15 amino acids. Trimming stripped 6 bases from V and 4 bases from J, with 16 bases between. The CDR3 DNA follows: TGTGCCAGCTCCCTCCTAGAGGAGGGGAATCAGCCCCAGCATTTT. Residues: CASSLLEEGNQPQHF.

V usage is TRBV2 and J usage is TRBJ2-5; 10 bases line up with TRBD2. Germline V gene lookup returns CDR1 SNHLY and CDR2 FYNNEI. The ends lost 5 bases at V and 5 bases at J; junction bases unmatched: 5. The CDR3 length is 14 residues. This CDR3 reads CASSTAGGRETQYF. DNA for the CDR3: TGTGCCAGCAGTACAGCGGGGGGGCGGGAGACCCAGTACTTC.

V and J are TRBV4-2 and TRBJ2-7; 12 bases agree with TRBD2. Losses at the gene ends were 3 bases for V and 4 bases for J; bases not matched to a gene: 4. Looked up from germline, CDR1 is LGHNA and CDR2 is YNFKEQ. The CDR3 spans 15 residues. CDR3 residues: CASSQTSGGSYEQYF. As DNA, the CDR3 is TGTGCCAGCAGCCAGACTAGCGGGGGAAGTTACGAGCAGTACTTC.

The chain employs TRBV9 and TRBJ2-1, with 7 bases fitting TRBD1. V lost 2 bases, J lost 3 bases, and 8 bases stayed unmatched. There are 16 residues in the CDR3. Per the germline V gene, CDR1 is SGDLS and CDR2 is YYNGEE. The CDR3 DNA reads TGTGCCAGCAGCGTGTCCGGGACAGAGAGCTACAATGAGCAGTTCTTC. This translates into CASSVSGTESYNEQFF.

The V gene is TRBV18, the J gene TRBJ1-2; 7 positions agree with TRBD1. This CDR3 has 14 residues. Unmatched junction bases numbered 2, after V lost 1 base and J lost 3 bases. CDR1 is KGHSH and CDR2 is LQKENI in the germline V gene. The CDR3 loop is CASSPLQGDYGYTF. The CDR3 DNA reads TGTGCCAGCTCACCACTCCAGGGGGACTATGGCTACACCTTC.

In this sample, this clone turned up a few times. This chain links TRBV30 with TRBJ1-1; D unclear. Deletions cut 2 bases from V and 5 bases from J, with 9 bases between. Germline-derived CDR1 and CDR2 are GTSNPN and SVGIG (reference sequence). There are 12 residues in the CDR3. The CDR3 here is CAWSRGLTEAFF. In DNA, the CDR3 is TGTGCCTGGAGTCGGGGTTTAACTGAAGCTTTCTTT.

The chain is built from TRBV7-6 and TRBJ2-3; TRBD1 agrees at 8 bases. J was trimmed by 7 bases and V by 1 base; bases with no gene match: 7. Germline CDR1 and CDR2: SGHVS and FNYEAQ. This CDR3 spans 15 amino acids. The CDR3 is CASSLEAGGSNTQYF. The CDR3 DNA is TGTGCCAGCAGCTTAGAGGCAGGGGGCTCTAATACGCAGTATTTT.

This sequence joins TRBV5-1 and TRBJ2-5, with 10 bases lining up with TRBD1. CDR1 is SGHRS and CDR2 is YFSETQ in the germline V gene. V lost 4 bases and J lost 5; bases outside the gene matches: 8. The CDR3 consists of 15 residues. The CDR3 DNA reads as TGCGCCAGCAGCCGAAATTTGGACAGGGGGGAGACCCAGTACTTC. Translation: CASSRNLDRGETQYF. Drawing the rest from reference TRBV5-1 and TRBJ2-5, the complete variable domain is KAGVTQTPRYLIKTRGQQVTLSCSPISGHRSVSWYQQTPGQGLQFLFEYFSETQRNKGNFPGRFSGRQFSNSRSEMNVSTLELGDSALYLCASSRNLDRGETQYFGPGTRLLVL.

The sample holds a few counts of this clone. The J gene is TRBJ1-1, the V gene TRBV4-2, with D possibly TRBD1 on 5 matching bases. The CDR3 totals 12 residues. CDR1 and CDR2 from the germline V gene are LGHNA and YNFKEQ. Trimming pared 0 bases from V and 8 bases from J, leaving 7 bases between. The DNA for the CDR3 is TGTGCCAGCAGCCAAGATAGGGGAGAAGCTTTCTTT. It yields the protein CASSQDRGEAFF.

The chain carries TRBV6-1 and TRBJ2-7; 14 bases align to TRBD2. CDR1 and CDR2 from the germline V gene are MNHNS and SASEGT. The V segment lost 6 bases and the J segment 5 bases; nucleotides outside the gene matches: 0. The CDR3 is made up of 13 amino acids. CDR3 in amino acids: CASRGLAGDEQYF. The CDR3 DNA follows: TGTGCCAGCAGGGGACTAGCGGGGGACGAGCAGTACTTC.

The V call is TRBV29-1, the J call TRBJ2-7, with 9 bases fitting TRBD1. The CDR3 sequence is 14 residues long. V shed 5 bases, J shed 2 bases, and the junction held 7 bases outside the gene matches. Germline CDR1 is SQVTM and CDR2 is ANQGSEA. The CDR3 reads CSVSGQGSAYEQYF. CDR3 nucleotide sequence: TGCAGCGTTTCAGGACAGGGGAGTGCCTACGAGCAGTACTTC.

The rearrangement uses TRBV6-1 and TRBJ2-7; the match to TRBD1 covers 9 bases. The CDR3 length is 16 residues. The J segment lost 3 bases and the V segment lost 4 bases, leaving 10 bases of the junction unmatched. CDR1 and CDR2 (germline): MNHNS, SASEGT. The CDR3, as DNA: TGTGCCAGCAGTGGCGACCCGGGACAGGGAATCTACGAGCAGTACTTC. This gives the protein CASSGDPGQGIYEQYF.

V is TRBV7-6 and J is TRBJ1-5; maybe TRBD1 (5 bases). The germline V gene has CDR1 SGHVS and CDR2 FNYEAQ. The CDR3 runs to 16 residues. V was clipped by 5 bases and J by 0 bases, with 14 bases between them. The CDR3 bases are TGTGCCAGCAGCCGGAATGGACACGCTAGCAATCAGCCCCAGCATTTT. Translated: CASSRNGHASNQPQHF.

The V and J genes are TRBV30 and TRBJ2-6, with D maybe TRBD2 (5 bases). The CDR3 totals 13 residues. Germline lookup yields CDR1 GTSNPN and CDR2 SVGIG (reference sequence). Trimming took off 8 bases at V and 2 bases at J, with 10 bases between the two ends. CDR3: CALMRAGANVLTF. CDR3 nucleotides: TGTGCCCTGATGAGGGCTGGGGCCAACGTCCTGACTTTC.

This clone was counted once. DNA of the CDR3: TGCGCCAGCAGCCAAACTACCCGGGACACCCCTGGGGACTATGGCTACACCTTC. Amino acids: CASSQTTRDTPGDYGYTF. J is TRBJ1-2 and V is TRBV4-3, with D perhaps matching TRBD1 (6 bases). Between the trimmed V and J ends, which lost 2 bases and 3 bases, there was a span of 22 bases. CDR1 LGHNA and CDR2 YSLEER come from the germline V gene. This CDR3 contains 18 residues.

J is TRBJ1-4 and V is TRBV7-2, with 9 bases identical to TRBD1. CDR1 and CDR2 from the germline V gene are SGHTA and FQGNSA. The CDR3 contains 16 residues. The ends lost 5 bases at V and 0 bases at J; junction bases unmatched: 4. The CDR3 protein is CASSRGTGSTNEKLFF. The DNA of the CDR3 is TGTGCCAGCAGCCGCGGGACAGGGTCAACTAATGAAAAACTGTTTTTT.